This TCR beta chain was sequenced in a study of blood T cell repertoires in COVID-19. Whole-study context: COVID-19 samples, acute and convalescent, were from the United States, Italy and Spain. T cells, B-cell-depleted T cells, or PBMCs provided the cDNA or gDNA that served as material.

As handled by the study authors: Amplification from reference gene primers served as the basis for estimated nucleated cell counts. Profiled with immunoSEQ multiplex PCR; TCRdb holds only in-frame clones, not every one. V and J calls and clone size are copied from that table; D and trimming were computed from the DNA. The sample comprises approximately 170,000 clones, around nine tenths of which are singletons, and over 3.5% rests with the top ten. After removal of 5 bases from V and 5 bases from J, the junction contained 13 bases not matched to a gene. This CDR3 is 15 amino acids long. CDR1 SGHDT and CDR2 YYEEEE come from the germline V gene.

Sequencing input: peripheral blood. V and J are TRBV5-6 and TRBJ2-7, with 7 bases lining up with TRBD2. The TCR comes from a man between 18 and 29 years old with active or convalescent COVID-19. CDR3 sequence (DNA): TGTGCCAGCAGTGGGGTAGGGAGGGACGGCGACGAGCAGTACTTC. Translating it yields CASSGVGRDGDEQYF.